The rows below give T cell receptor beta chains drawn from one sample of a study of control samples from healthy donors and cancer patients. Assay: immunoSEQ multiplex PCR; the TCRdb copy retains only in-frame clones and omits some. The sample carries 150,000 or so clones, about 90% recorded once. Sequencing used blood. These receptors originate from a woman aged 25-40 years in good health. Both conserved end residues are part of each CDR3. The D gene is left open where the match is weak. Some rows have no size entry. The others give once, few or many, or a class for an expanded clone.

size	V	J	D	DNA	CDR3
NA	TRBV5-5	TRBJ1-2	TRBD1	TGTGCCAGCAGCGTCCGGACAGGGTGGGACGGTGGCTACACCTTC	CASSVRTGWDGGYTF
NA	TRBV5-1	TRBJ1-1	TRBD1	TGCGCCAGCAGCGGGACGACAGGGCCAACTGAAGCTTTCTTT	CASSGTTGPTEAFF
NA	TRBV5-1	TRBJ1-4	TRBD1	TGCGCCAGCAGCTCCGGGACAGGGGTTGATGAAAAACTGTTTTTT	CASSSGTGVDEKLFF
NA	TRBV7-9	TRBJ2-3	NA	TGTGCCAGCAGCTTAGCGACTAGGAGCACAGATACGCAGTATTTT	CASSLATRSTDTQYF
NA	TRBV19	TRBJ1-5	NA	TGTGCCAGTAGACCGTACAATCAGCCCCAGCATTTT	CASRPYNQPQHF
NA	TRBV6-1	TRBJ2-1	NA	TGTGCCAGCAGTGAACAGGGGGGAAACTACAATGAGCAGTTCTTC	CASSEQGGNYNEQFF
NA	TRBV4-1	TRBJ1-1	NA	TGCGCCAGCAGCCAAGTAGCCCCCGTAACACGGAACACTGAAGCTTTCTTT	CASSQVAPVTRNTEAFF
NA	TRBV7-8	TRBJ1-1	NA	TGTGCCAGCAGCTTAACCGAAGGGCGGACAGAAGCTTTCTTT	CASSLTEGRTEAFF
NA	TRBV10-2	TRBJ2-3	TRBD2	TGCGCCAGCAGCTATGGGACTAGCGGGTCCTTGGATACGCAGTATTTT	CASSYGTSGSLDTQYF
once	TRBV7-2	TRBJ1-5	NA	TGTGCCAGCAGCCTGAAGGGGGGGACTAGCAATCAGCCCCAGCATTTT	CASSLKGGTSNQPQHF
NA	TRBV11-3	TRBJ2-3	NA	TGTGCCAGCAGCTCCAGGGGGGGCACAGATACGCAGTATTTT	CASSSRGGTDTQYF
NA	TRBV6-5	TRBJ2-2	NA	TGTGCCAGCAATCTATACGGCCGTGGGACGGGGGAGCTGTTTTTT	CASNLYGRGTGELFF
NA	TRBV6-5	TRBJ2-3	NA	TGTGCCAGCAGTCCAGAACGGGGGTGGGCAGATACGCAGTATTTT	CASSPERGWADTQYF
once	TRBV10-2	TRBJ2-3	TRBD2	TGCGCCAGCGTAGGACTAGCGGGAGTCTCCGCAGATACGCAGTATTTT	CASVGLAGVSADTQYF
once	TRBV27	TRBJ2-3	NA	TGTGCCAGCAGTTTAAGGCCAGGGGGACTACTAGGGAGGTGGACAGATACGCAGTATTTT	CASSLRPGGLLGRWTDTQYF
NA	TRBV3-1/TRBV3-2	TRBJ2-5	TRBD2	TGTGCCAGCAGCCCCTCGGCGGGGACTAGCGGGACATTAAGGACCCAGTACTTC	CASSPSAGTSGTLRTQYF
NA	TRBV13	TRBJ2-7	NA	TGTGCCAGCAGCTTAGCCCAGTCCTACGAGCAGTACTTC	CASSLAQSYEQYF
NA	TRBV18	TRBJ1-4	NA	TGTGCCAGCTCACCCTGGATGGACACTAATGAAAAACTGTTTTTT	CASSPWMDTNEKLFF
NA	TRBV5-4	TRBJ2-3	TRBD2	TGTGCCAGCAGCTTGGCGACGGGGGGTACAGATACGCAGTATTTT	CASSLATGGTDTQYF
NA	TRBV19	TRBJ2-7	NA	TGTGCCAGTAAGGGACGCCCAGCCTACGAGCAGTACTTC	CASKGRPAYEQYF
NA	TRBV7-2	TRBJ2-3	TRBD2	TGTGCCAGCAGCTTAGGGCGGGGGGGGCTCACAGATACGCAGTATTTT	CASSLGRGGLTDTQYF
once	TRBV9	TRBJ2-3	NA	TGTGCCAGCAGCGCGGGGGGCCGTACAGATACGCAGTATTTT	CASSAGGRTDTQYF
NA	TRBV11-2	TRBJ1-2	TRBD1	TGTGCCAGCAGCTTAGTAGCAATTACAGGGGATGGCTACACCTTC	CASSLVAITGDGYTF
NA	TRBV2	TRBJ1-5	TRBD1	TGTGCCAGCAACGATGGGACAGGGTATCAGCCCCAGCATTTT	CASNDGTGYQPQHF
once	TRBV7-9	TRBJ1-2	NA	TGTGCCAGCAGCTTAGCCCTTGAGACAGGATTC	CASSLALETGF
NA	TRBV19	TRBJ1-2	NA	TGTGCCAGTGGACGAGAAGGGGGGGCGCGAGGCTACACCTTC	CASGREGGARGYTF
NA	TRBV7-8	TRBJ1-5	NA	TGTGCCAGCAGCCGCGGGAGCACAACCACCGGCAATCAGCCCCAGCATTTT	CASSRGSTTTGNQPQHF
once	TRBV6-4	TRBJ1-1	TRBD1	TGTGCCAGCAGTGAACGGTACAGGGGGTACACTGAAGCTTTCTTT	CASSERYRGYTEAFF
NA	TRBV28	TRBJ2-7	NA	TGTGCCAGCAGTACGGGATCAGGGGGGCGCGAGCAGTACTTC	CASSTGSGGREQYF
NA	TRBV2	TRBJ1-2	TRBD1	TGTGCCAGCAGCCAACCGGGACAGGGGGGTGAAGGCTACACCTTC	CASSQPGQGGEGYTF
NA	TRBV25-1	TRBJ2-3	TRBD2	TGTGCCAGCAGTGAACTCGGACTAGCGGACACAGATACGCAGTATTTT	CASSELGLADTDTQYF
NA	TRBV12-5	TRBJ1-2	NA	TGTGCTAGTGGTTTTGTGGGGGGCCGGGGCTACACCTTC	CASGFVGGRGYTF
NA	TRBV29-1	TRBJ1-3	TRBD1	TGCAGCGTTTTAGGGACAGGGAGAGGTGGAAACACCATATATTTT	CSVLGTGRGGNTIYF
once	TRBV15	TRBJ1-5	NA	TGTGCCACCAGAACGGAGGGTAGCAATCAGCCCCAGCATTTT	CATRTEGSNQPQHF
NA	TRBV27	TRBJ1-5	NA	TGTGCCAGCAGTTTGTACACGACGGGACAGCCCCAGCATTTT	CASSLYTTGQPQHF
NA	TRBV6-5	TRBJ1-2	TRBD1	TGTGCCAGCAGTATCCGGGACAGGGGTGGCTACACCTTC	CASSIRDRGGYTF
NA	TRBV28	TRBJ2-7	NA	TGTGCCAGCAGTCCGCGGGTCGGTAGAGCGGGCCGGTACGAGCAGTACTTC	CASSPRVGRAGRYEQYF
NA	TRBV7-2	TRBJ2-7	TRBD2	TGTGCCAGCAGCTTGGACAGCGGGAGGGCGGGCGAGCAGTACTTC	CASSLDSGRAGEQYF
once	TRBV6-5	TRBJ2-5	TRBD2	TGTGCCAGTGGGGGGGTAGCGGGAGAGACCCAGTACTTC	CASGGVAGETQYF
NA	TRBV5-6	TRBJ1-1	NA	TGTGCCAGCAGCTTACAAGTTCGGGAGAACACTGAAGCTTTCTTT	CASSLQVRENTEAFF
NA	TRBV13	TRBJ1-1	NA	TGTGCCAGCAGCTTAACAAGCGGCACTGAAGCTTTCTTT	CASSLTSGTEAFF
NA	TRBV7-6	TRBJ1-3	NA	TGTGCCAGCAGCTTAAGGACGCAGCTAGGAAACACCATATATTTT	CASSLRTQLGNTIYF
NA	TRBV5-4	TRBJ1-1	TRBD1	TGTGCCAGCAGACAAGGACAGGGAAGGGGCACTGAAGCTTTCTTT	CASRQGQGRGTEAFF
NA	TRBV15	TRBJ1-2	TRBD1	TGTGCCACCAGCAGAGGTGGTTCAGGGGGCGCCGGTGGCTACACCTTC	CATSRGGSGGAGGYTF
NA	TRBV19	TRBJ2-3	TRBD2	TGTGCCAGTAGTTTGATTTTTGCAGCGGGAGTGGTAGATACGCAGTATTTT	CASSLIFAAGVVDTQYF
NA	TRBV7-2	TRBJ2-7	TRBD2	TGTGCCAGCGGAGGGTGGGGGGGGAGGGCGGCAAACTACGAGCAGTACTTC	CASGGWGGRAANYEQYF
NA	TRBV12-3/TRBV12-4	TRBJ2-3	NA	TGTGCCAGCAGTTTTGGAGATACGCAGTATTTT	CASSFGDTQYF
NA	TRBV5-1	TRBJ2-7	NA	TGCGCCAGCAGCTTGGAGTTCCACGAGCAGTACTTC	CASSLEFHEQYF